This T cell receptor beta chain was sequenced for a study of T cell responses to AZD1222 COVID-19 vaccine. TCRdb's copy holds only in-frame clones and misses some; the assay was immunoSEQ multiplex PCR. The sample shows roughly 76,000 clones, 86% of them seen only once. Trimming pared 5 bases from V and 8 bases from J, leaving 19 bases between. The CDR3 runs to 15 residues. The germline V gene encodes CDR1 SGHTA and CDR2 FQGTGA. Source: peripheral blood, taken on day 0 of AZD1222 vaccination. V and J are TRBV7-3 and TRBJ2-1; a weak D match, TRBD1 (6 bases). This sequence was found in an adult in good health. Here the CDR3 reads CASSPPGTSDDEQFF. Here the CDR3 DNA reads TGTGCCAGCAGCCCCCCCGGGACATCGGACGATGAGCAGTTCTTC.